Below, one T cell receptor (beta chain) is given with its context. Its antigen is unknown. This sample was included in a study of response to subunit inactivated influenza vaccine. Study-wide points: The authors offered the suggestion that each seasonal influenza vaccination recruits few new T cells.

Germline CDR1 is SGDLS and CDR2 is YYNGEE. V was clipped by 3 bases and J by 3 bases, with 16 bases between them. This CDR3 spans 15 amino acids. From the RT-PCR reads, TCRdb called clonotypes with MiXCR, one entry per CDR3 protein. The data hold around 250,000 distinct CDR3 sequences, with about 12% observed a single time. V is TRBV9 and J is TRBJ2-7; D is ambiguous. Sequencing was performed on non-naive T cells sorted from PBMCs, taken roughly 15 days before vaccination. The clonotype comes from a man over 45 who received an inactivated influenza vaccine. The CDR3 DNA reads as TGTGCCAGCAGCGAGGGCTTCGGAGCGTTCTACGAGCAGTACTTC. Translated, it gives CASSEGFGAFYEQYF.